This T cell receptor (beta chain) was observed in a study of identical twins. cDNA molecules carried unique molecular identifiers, and template switching added a universal primer site. TCRdb itself ran the 5' RACE reads through MiXCR, one entry per CDR3 protein. Seen here are 200,000 to 250,000 distinct CDR3 sequences, approximately 11% observed once, and the top ten hold roughly 4.2%. The CDR3 runs to 12 residues. Germline V gene sequence: CDR1 SGHRS, CDR2 YFSETQ. V was clipped by 5 bases and J by 0 bases, with 6 bases between them. This clonotype was seen ten or more times. These records were also assigned to another study, of yellow fever vaccine responses in identical twins.

The rearrangement joins TRBV5-1 to TRBJ2-7; D not certain. This receptor was obtained from a woman aged 18 to 35 in good health. Sample: memory (CD45RO+) T cells sorted from blood. CDR3: CASSFDSYEQYF. DNA for the CDR3: TGCGCCAGCAGTTTCGACTCCTACGAGCAGTACTTC.